This TCR beta chain was recovered during a study of early T cells in non-severe SARS-CoV-2 infection (dated by TCRdb to the early 2020s). Regarding the study in general: Bulk RNA from unsorted whole blood was used for TCR sequencing, so alpha and beta chains could not be paired.

This clonotype was counted a few times. Its antigen specificity is not known. No much larger clone is present one base from it, and per-base qualities are unavailable. General study outcomes and caveats: Matching against VDJdb was skewed toward anti-spike CD8 responses, likely underestimated virus-specific expansions, and missed private and CD4 specificities.

A case-control design nested within a healthcare worker cohort in London, UK, was used, with weekly nasopharyngeal swab PCR tests and blood sampling performed. Healthcare workers were recruited during the week of the UK lockdown, between 23 and 31 March 2020, and followed weekly for up to about 15 weeks. Receptor libraries were prepared by 5' RACE. Reads for this sample came from a NextSeq 500. The TCR library protocol attached unique molecular identifiers to individual cDNA molecules to correct for sequencing error and PCR bias. Both TCR alpha and beta chains were sequenced, and tight co-correlation was observed between alpha and beta sequence abundances in each sample. In the source study's methods: V gene, J gene and CDR3 annotation of TCR sequences was performed with Decombinator V4. TCRs were defined as expanded if a significant change between any two time points was detected under a Poisson model with p below 0.0001. Abundances of TCRs were expressed as counts per million after normalisation to the total number of TCRs sequenced in each sample. A search of VDJdb, accessed on 1 November 2021, was run for TCRs annotated to CMV, EBV and SARS-CoV-2, with TCRs annotated for multiple antigens excluded. Starting from the raw public reads, TCRdb applied fastp trimming at Q25, assembled clones with MiXCR and retained in-frame beta chains. Rows merge per CDR3 protein into single entries with the most common DNA and genes. The V and J calls follow TCRdb's processing rather than the paper's. The table for this sample lists tens of thousands of distinct CDR3 sequences; less than 15% of them were counted only once. The ten biggest clones cover around 4% of the sample.

Material for sequencing was whole blood. The sequence came from an adult who was a healthcare worker with PCR-confirmed SARS-CoV-2 infection or an uninfected control (not recorded which).

The DNA is TGTGCCAGCGTGGAACGCAGCAATCAGCCCCAGCATTTT. It encodes CASVERSNQPQHF. The chain joins TRBV2 to TRBJ1-5; no D gene is confidently identified. From the germline V gene, CDR1 is SNHLY and CDR2 is FYNNEI. V sheds 8 bases and J sheds 1 base, leaving 9 bases between their ends. There are 13 amino acids in the CDR3, from cysteine to phenylalanine inclusive. The read is trimmed to its CDR3 DNA, 39 bases read in frame from base 1.